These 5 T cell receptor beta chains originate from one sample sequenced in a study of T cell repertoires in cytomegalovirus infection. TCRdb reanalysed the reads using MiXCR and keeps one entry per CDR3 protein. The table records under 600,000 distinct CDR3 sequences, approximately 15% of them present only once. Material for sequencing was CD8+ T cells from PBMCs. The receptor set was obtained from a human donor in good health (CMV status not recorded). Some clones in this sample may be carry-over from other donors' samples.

The CDR3: CASSWTGASNQPQHF. The DNA of the CDR3 is TGTGCCAGTAGCTGGACAGGGGCGAGCAATCAGCCCCAGCATTTT. The chain has TRBV19 and TRBJ1-5; 9 bases align to TRBD1. This CDR3 has 15 amino acids. CDR1 and CDR2 (germline): LNHDA, SQIVND (reference sequence). V dropped 6 bases and J dropped 1; count of bases not matched to a gene: 4. Drawing the rest from reference TRBV19 and TRBJ1-5, the complete variable domain is DGGITQSPKYLFRKEGQNVTLSCEQNLNHDAMYWYRQDPGQGLRLIYYSQIVNDFQKGDIAEGYSVSREKKESFPLTVTSAQKNPTAFYLCASSWTGASNQPQHFGDGTRLSIL.

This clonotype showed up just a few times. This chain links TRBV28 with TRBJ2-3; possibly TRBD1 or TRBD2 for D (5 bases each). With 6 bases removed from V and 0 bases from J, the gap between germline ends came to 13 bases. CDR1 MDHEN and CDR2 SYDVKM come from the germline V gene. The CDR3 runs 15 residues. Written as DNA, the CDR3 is TGTGCCAGCAGGGCCGGGACGGAGAGCACAGATACGCAGTATTTT. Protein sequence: CASRAGTESTDTQYF.

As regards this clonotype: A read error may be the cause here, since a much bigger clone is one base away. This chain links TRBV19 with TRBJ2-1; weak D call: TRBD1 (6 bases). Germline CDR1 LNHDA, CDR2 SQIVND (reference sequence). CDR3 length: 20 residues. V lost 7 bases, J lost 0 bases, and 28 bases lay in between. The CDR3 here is CASTDSSRRQGGSSYNEQFF. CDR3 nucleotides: TGTGCCAGTACCGACTCTAGCAGGAGGCAAGGGGGTAGCTCCTACAATGAGCAGTTCTTC.

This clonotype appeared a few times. The CDR3 DNA sequence: TGTGCCAGCAGTTCTAACAGGGTAACGGTGACAGATACGCAGTATTTT. Protein product: CASSSNRVTVTDTQYF. This rearrangement joins TRBV28 to TRBJ2-3, with D possibly TRBD1 on 6 matching bases. This CDR3 comprises 16 residues. Trimming left V 4 bases short and J 3 bases short, with 17 bases between. Looked up from germline, CDR1 is MDHEN and CDR2 is SYDVKM. Full variable domain (outside the CDR3, taken from reference TRBV28 and TRBJ2-3): DVKVTQSSRYLVKRTGEKVFLECVQDMDHENMFWYRQDPGLGLRLIYFSYDVKMKEKGDIPEGYSVSREKKERFSLILESASTNQTSMYLCASSSNRVTVTDTQYFGPGTRLTVL.

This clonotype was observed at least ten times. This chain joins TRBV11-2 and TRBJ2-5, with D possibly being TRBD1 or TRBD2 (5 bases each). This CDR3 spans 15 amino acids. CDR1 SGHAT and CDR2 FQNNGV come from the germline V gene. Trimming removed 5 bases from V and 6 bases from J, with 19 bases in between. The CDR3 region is CASSPGTQGVKTQYF. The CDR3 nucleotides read TGTGCCAGCAGCCCCGGGACCCAGGGCGTGAAGACCCAGTACTTC.